The 17 T cell receptor beta chains in this list originate from one sample, sequenced in a study of blood T cell repertoires in COVID-19 (dated by TCRdb to about 2020). Preparation of the library involved the immunoSEQ multiplex PCR assay. TCRdb took this table from immuneACCESS and kept in-frame rearrangements with V and J called. Such tables lack part of the clones; where checked against another copy, unresolved V genes explain under half of the gap, and the rest is unexplained. Counted in this sample were about 35,000 clones; just over 90% of them appeared once. The leading ten clones occupy over 2% of the sample. Sequenced sample: peripheral blood. The receptors were gathered from a man aged 45-65 years with active COVID-19.

CDR3 bases: TGTGCCAGCAGCGGAAATAGCGGGACCTCCTACAATGAGCAGTTCTTC. Protein: CASSGNSGTSYNEQFF. V and J are TRBV5-4 and TRBJ2-1; 8 bases fit TRBD2. Germline CDR1 is SGHNT and CDR2 is YYREEE (reference sequence). The CDR3 contains 16 residues. V gave up 4 bases and J gave up 0 bases; unmatched junction bases: 6. The full variable domain, its missing parts supplied by reference TRBV5-4 and TRBJ2-1, is ETGVTQSPTHLIKTRGQQVTLRCSSQSGHNTVSWYQQALGQGPQFIFQYYREEENGRGNFPPRFSGLQFPNYSSELNVNALELDDSALYLCASSGNSGTSYNEQFFGPGTRLTVL.

The gene calls are TRBV29-1 and TRBJ1-1; a weak D match, TRBD1 (5 bases). The V end lost 0 bases, the J end lost 0 bases, and 11 bases lay between the germline ends. The CDR3 contains 15 residues. The germline gives CDR1 SQVTM, CDR2 ANQGSEA. The CDR3 loop reads CSVEDFGGMNTEAFF. The CDR3 DNA is TGCAGCGTTGAAGATTTTGGGGGGATGAACACTGAAGCTTTCTTT.

The genes are TRBV4-2 and TRBJ2-2, with 10 bases aligning to TRBD2. Germline CDR1 and CDR2: LGHNA and YNFKEQ. V was pared by 6 bases and J by 2 bases, with 12 bases of the junction left unmatched. The length of the CDR3 is 18 residues. The CDR3 bases are TGTGCCAGCAGACACCCCACAGGGACTAGCGAAAACACCGGGGAGCTGTTTTTT. Its translation: CASRHPTGTSENTGELFF.

A few counts support this clone. The rearrangement uses TRBV19 and TRBJ1-2; TRBD1 might be the D (5 bases). The V gene lost 2 bases and the J gene lost 7 bases, with 11 bases spanning the gap. The CDR3 has 13 amino acids. Germline CDR1 LNHDA, CDR2 SQIVND (reference sequence). The CDR3 DNA reads TGTGCCAGTAGTATAACAGGTATCTCTGGCTACACCTTC. Amino acid sequence: CASSITGISGYTF. The entire variable domain, with the rest obtained from reference TRBV19 and TRBJ1-2, is as follows: DGGITQSPKYLFRKEGQNVTLSCEQNLNHDAMYWYRQDPGQGLRLIYYSQIVNDFQKGDIAEGYSVSREKKESFPLTVTSAQKNPTAFYLCASSITGISGYTFGSGTRLTVV.

The CDR3 DNA follows: TGCGCCAGCAGCTTGGCCCCAGGAAATACGGCGTACACCTTC. Translated, it gives CASSLAPGNTAYTF. The gene calls are TRBV5-1 and TRBJ1-2, with D unclear. This CDR3 has 14 residues. CDR1 is SGHRS, CDR2 YFSETQ, per germline. The V and J ends lost 0 bases and 11 bases respectively, with 17 bases between them.

The rearrangement links TRBV4-3 to TRBJ1-2, with D tentatively TRBD1 (5 bases). Germline values: CDR1 LGHNA, CDR2 YSLEER. V was cut by 1 base and J by 9 bases, with 18 bases left in between. This CDR3 is built from 15 residues. CDR3 protein: CASSQVANGGTRYTF. CDR3 nucleotide sequence: TGCGCCAGCAGCCAAGTGGCCAACGGGGGTACGCGCTACACCTTC.

CDR3 in DNA: TGTGCCAGCAGCCAAGGGGCAGGGAACACTGAAGCTTTCTTT. Translation gives CASSQGAGNTEAFF. The chain combines TRBV3-1 (or the pseudogene TRBV3-2) with TRBJ1-1, with D unresolved. There are 14 residues in the CDR3. Germline V gene lookup returns CDR1 LGHDT and CDR2 YNNKEL (reference sequence). V lost 1 base and J lost 1, with 7 bases in between.

The V call is TRBV29-1, the J call TRBJ1-1, with TRBD1 as a possible D gene (6 bases). The CDR3 is made up of 11 amino acids. V was cut by 6 bases and J by 2 bases, with 7 bases left in between. Germline loops: CDR1 SQVTM, CDR2 ANQGSEA. Written as DNA, the CDR3 is TGCAGCGTACAGGGAAACACTGAAGCTTTCTTT. Its translation: CSVQGNTEAFF.

The J gene is TRBJ1-1, the V gene TRBV29-1; D is uncertain. Germline assignment: CDR1 SQVTM and CDR2 ANQGSEA. The V and J ends lost 3 bases and 5 bases respectively, with 13 bases between them. The CDR3 sequence is 13 residues long. CDR3 DNA sequence: TGCAGCGTTGATGTCCGGGGAGGTACTGAAGCTTTCTTT. As protein: CSVDVRGGTEAFF.

The CDR3 protein is CASSLQGVPDTQYF. The CDR3 DNA reads as TGTGCCAGCAGCTTGCAAGGGGTTCCAGATACGCAGTATTTT. The J gene is TRBJ2-3, the V gene TRBV5-6; D might be TRBD1 (5 bases). CDR1 and CDR2 from the germline V gene are SGHDT and YYEEEE. The CDR3 extends over 14 amino acids. Trimming removed 1 base at V and 4 bases at J, with 10 bases between.

The V call is TRBV7-2, the J call TRBJ1-3; D ambiguous. The CDR3 is made up of 12 amino acids. Per the germline V gene, CDR1 is SGHTA and CDR2 is FQGNSA. V lost 4 bases and J 9 bases, leaving 10 bases between the germline ends. CDR3 sequence reads: CASSSRPGTIYF. The CDR3 nucleotides read TGTGCCAGCAGCTCCCGCCCGGGCACCATATATTTT. The full variable domain, in which reference TRBV7-2 and TRBJ1-3 provide the parts outside the CDR3, is GAGVSQSPSNKVTEKGKDVELRCDPISGHTALYWYRQSLGQGLEFLIYFQGNSAPDKSGLPSDRFSAERTGGSVSTLTIQRTQQEDSAVYLCASSSRPGTIYFGEGSWLTVV.

The chain is built from TRBV30 and TRBJ1-2; 8 bases map to TRBD1. V lost 4 bases and J lost 7; bases outside the gene matches: 8. The CDR3 is made up of 13 amino acids. Germline V lookup: CDR1 GTSNPN, CDR2 SVGIG (reference sequence). This CDR3 reads CAWTSGGRGGYTF. The DNA of the CDR3 is TGTGCCTGGACCTCAGGGGGCAGAGGTGGCTACACCTTC. The full variable domain, completed using reference TRBV30 and TRBJ1-2, is SQTIHQWPATLVQPVGSPLSLECTVEGTSNPNLYWYRQAAGRGLQLLFYSVGIGQISSEVPQNLSASRPQDRQFILSSKKLLLSDSGFYLCAWTSGGRGGYTFGSGTRLTVV.

The chain has TRBV5-4 and TRBJ2-6; maybe TRBD2 (5 bases). Trimming left V 1 base short and J 1 base short, with 6 bases between. This CDR3 is built from 15 residues. Germline loops: CDR1 SGHNT, CDR2 YYREEE (reference sequence). The CDR3 DNA reads as TGTGCCAGCAGCTTGTCGGGGTCTGGGGCCAACGTCCTGACTTTC. Protein: CASSLSGSGANVLTF.

This rearrangement joins TRBV6-2 or TRBV6-3 to TRBJ2-1; D perhaps matches TRBD1 (5 bases). Germline V lookup: CDR1 MNHEY, CDR2 SVGEGT. This CDR3 comprises 14 residues. Trimming cost V 6 bases and J 9 bases, with 18 bases left between them. CDR3 protein: CASSPSRQGGEQFF. For the CDR3, the DNA is TGTGCCAGCAGCCCCTCGCGTCAGGGCGGTGAGCAGTTCTTC.

The chain joins TRBV9 to TRBJ2-5; D is possibly TRBD2 (5 bases). This CDR3 is 16 amino acids long. The germline CDR1 and CDR2 sequences are SGDLS and YYNGEE. V was trimmed by 0 bases and J by 0 bases, leaving 12 bases between them. DNA of the CDR3: TGTGCCAGCAGCGTAGGGTCGGGGATGTACCAAGAGACCCAGTACTTC. Encoded protein: CASSVGSGMYQETQYF.

The CDR3 coding sequence is TGTGCCAGCAGCTTGGTACAGGGGAAGGGCTACACCTTC. Amino acid sequence: CASSLVQGKGYTF. This chain uses TRBV7-2 with TRBJ1-2; TRBD1 agrees at 7 bases. Losses at the gene ends were 3 bases for V and 8 bases for J; bases not matched to a gene: 6. Per the germline V gene, CDR1 is SGHTA and CDR2 is FQGNSA. The CDR3 is 13 amino acids.

The genes are TRBV6-5 and TRBJ1-4; no reliable D call. CDR3 length: 15 residues. V lost 8 bases and J 0 bases, leaving 13 bases between the germline ends. Germline assignment: CDR1 MNHEY and CDR2 SVGAGI. CDR3 coding DNA: TGTGCCAGCGAGGAGATGAGTACAACTAATGAAAAACTGTTTTTT. This gives the protein CASEEMSTTNEKLFF.